The next 13 T cell receptor beta chains were all read from a single sample in a study of blood T cell repertoires in COVID-19 (dated by TCRdb to 2018 to 2021). The method was the immunoSEQ multiplex PCR assay. As stored in TCRdb, this immuneACCESS dataset retains in-frame rearrangements with V and J assigned. A fraction of the clones does not appear; measured against another copy, unresolved V genes explain less than half of the discrepancy, and the remainder lacks a known reason. A total of roughly 380,000 clones appear in this sample, around 85% of them only once. The top ten hold roughly 3.9% of the sample. Sequencing used peripheral blood. Every receptor here comes from a woman younger than 30 with acute or convalescent COVID-19.

This chain joins TRBV5-1 and TRBJ2-2; D perhaps matches TRBD1 (6 bases). V dropped 0 bases and J dropped 7 bases, with 16 bases sitting between them. Germline CDR1 SGHRS, CDR2 YFSETQ. The CDR3 sequence is 16 residues long. Here the CDR3 DNA reads TGCGCCAGCAGCTTGGCCCAGGGGCGCTGGCTCGGGGAGCTGTTTTTT. Its translation is CASSLAQGRWLGELFF.

The rearrangement uses TRBV5-1 and TRBJ2-3, with D perhaps matching TRBD1 (6 bases). V lost 4 bases to trimming and J lost 3 bases, with 9 bases between them. The CDR3 length is 13 residues. The germline V gene has CDR1 SGHRS and CDR2 YFSETQ. The CDR3: CASSIGQTDTQYF. In nucleotides, the CDR3 is TGCGCCAGCAGCATAGGACAGACAGATACGCAGTATTTT.

As concerns this clone: The same CDR3 is also encoded by other DNA sequences in this sample. The rearrangement joins TRBV19 to TRBJ1-5; D might be TRBD1 (5 bases). CDR3 length: 14 amino acids. CDR1 and CDR2 (germline): LNHDA, SQIVND (reference sequence). Trimming shortened V by 5 bases and J by 3 bases, and 11 bases separated the two germline ends. For the CDR3, the DNA is TGTGCCAGTAGTTTTGCAGGGTACAATCAGCCCCAGCATTTT. Its protein product is CASSFAGYNQPQHF.

The rearrangement joins TRBV15 to TRBJ2-1; TRBD2 agrees at 11 bases. V was clipped by 0 bases and J by 7 bases; unmatched bases: 8. Looked up from germline, CDR1 is LNHNV and CDR2 is YYDKDF (reference sequence). This CDR3 contains 17 residues. The CDR3 DNA follows: TGTGCCACCAGCAGAGATCTCCTAGCGGGGGGCGGGAATGAGCAGTTCTTC. This codes for CATSRDLLAGGGNEQFF.

The chain carries TRBV27 and TRBJ2-7; D perhaps matches TRBD2 (6 bases). This CDR3 region has 16 residues. The germline V gene has CDR1 MNHEY and CDR2 SMNVEV (reference sequence). Trimming removed 5 bases from V and 0 bases from J, with 17 bases in between. This CDR3 reads CASSTLPAGPSYEQYF. Here the CDR3 DNA reads TGTGCCAGCAGTACACTACCGGCGGGGCCCTCCTACGAGCAGTACTTC.

The V and J genes are TRBV5-1 and TRBJ2-3; TRBD2 matches 7 bases. Germline loops: CDR1 SGHRS, CDR2 YFSETQ. CDR3 length: 16 amino acids. Losses at the gene ends were 2 bases for V and 7 bases for J; bases not matched to a gene: 13. The DNA for the CDR3 is TGCGCCAGCAGCTTAGGTCCCGGGGGGTCGTCGAATACGCAGTATTTT. The encoded protein is CASSLGPGGSSNTQYF.

CDR3 nucleotide sequence: TGTGCCAGCACCTCCTCAGCGGGAGTTAACATCAATGAGCAGTTCTTC. Its protein is CASTSSAGVNINEQFF. The V and J genes are TRBV27 and TRBJ2-1, with 8 positions matching TRBD2. V was clipped by 7 bases and J by 6 bases; unmatched bases: 14. Germline CDR1 is MNHEY and CDR2 is SMNVEV (reference sequence). CDR3 size: 16 residues.

The chain carries TRBV6-5 and TRBJ2-7, with 9 nucleotides matching TRBD1. CDR1 and CDR2 (germline): MNHEY, SVGAGI. The CDR3 has 14 residues. The V gene end was trimmed by 7 bases and the J gene end by 4 bases; junction bases not matched to a gene: 8. As DNA, the CDR3 is TGTGCCAGCACCGGGCGGGACAGGGCGTACGAGCAGTACTTC. Translating it yields CASTGRDRAYEQYF.

The chain has TRBV24-1 and TRBJ2-1; D not certain. CDR1 and CDR2 (germline): KGHDR, SFDVKD. V was cut by 3 bases and J by 7 bases, with 18 bases left in between. The CDR3 consists of 16 residues. DNA of the CDR3: TGTGCCACCAGTGATCCACACGACATCGTGGCGAATGAGCAGTTCTTC. Protein product: CATSDPHDIVANEQFF.

This clone has a single count. The V and J genes are TRBV5-1 and TRBJ1-2, with a possible D match to TRBD1 (5 bases). The germline V gene has CDR1 SGHRS and CDR2 YFSETQ. The CDR3 totals 15 residues. Trimming left V 4 bases short and J 3 bases short, with 16 bases between. CDR3 in amino acids: CASSPGAGMHYGYTF. DNA for the CDR3: TGCGCCAGCAGCCCCGGAGCAGGGATGCACTATGGCTACACCTTC.

Here the CDR3 DNA reads TGTGCCAGCGAAGGACAGGGGGTGCCAGATACGCAGTATTTT. Translation gives CASEGQGVPDTQYF. The V call is TRBV6-5, the J call TRBJ2-3; 10 bases align to TRBD1. The CDR3 has 14 residues. V trimming: 8 bases; J trimming: 4 bases; junction bases outside the gene matches: 6. CDR1 and CDR2 from the germline V gene are MNHEY and SVGAGI.

The chain uses TRBV7-6 and TRBJ2-5, with TRBD2 as a possible D gene (6 bases). CDR1 is SGHVS, CDR2 FNYEAQ, per germline. The ends were cut back, 2 bases at V and 2 bases at J, with 12 bases in the middle. This CDR3 region has 15 residues. The CDR3 region has the DNA TGTGCCAGCAGCTTACCCTCGGGGAGGCAAGAGACCCAGTACTTC. Protein: CASSLPSGRQETQYF.

The genes are TRBV19 and TRBJ1-2; no reliable D call. CDR3 size: 14 residues. CDR1 is LNHDA, CDR2 SQIVND, per germline (reference sequence). Between the trimmed V and J ends, which lost 3 bases and 2 bases, there was a span of 10 bases. The CDR3 region has the DNA TGTGCCAGTAGTATCATGGCAACGAACTATGGCTACACCTTC. Translation: CASSIMATNYGYTF.